These 2 T cell receptor beta chains originate from one sample sequenced in a study of cytomegalovirus exposure and HLA in healthy donors (dated by TCRdb to between 2016 and 2019). Library preparation employed the immunoSEQ multiplex PCR assay. For the multiplex PCR, a mixture combining 60 forward primers for TCR Vbeta segments and 13 reverse primers for TCR Jbeta segments was used. TCRdb provides this immuneACCESS table in a form limited to in-frame rearrangements. Some clones are lacking; in checked studies, under half of them reflect an unresolved V gene, and why the rest are absent is not known. The table held for this sample gives about 78,000 clones. Jointly, the top ten make up 6% to 8% of the sample. Sequenced material: PBMCs. These receptors originate from a female donor in good health and CMV-seropositive.

The chain combines TRBV10-1 with TRBJ1-1; 8 nucleotides agree with TRBD1. The V gene's germline CDR1 is WNHNN and CDR2 SYGVQD (reference sequence). With 3 bases clipped from V and 6 bases from J, the junction kept 36 bases outside the gene matches. The CDR3 has 24 residues. The chain's CDR3 is CASSEKRPKKKQGVVVLGPAEAFF. The CDR3 DNA is TGCGCCAGCAGTGAAAAAAGGCCGAAGAAAAAACAGGGGGTGGTTGTTTTGGGGCCGGCTGAAGCTTTCTTT.

This chain links TRBV5-4 with TRBJ2-2, with TRBD1 identical over 11 bases. CDR1 and CDR2 from the germline V gene are SGHNT and YYREEE (reference sequence). CDR3 size: 16 residues. Unmatched junction bases numbered 7, after V lost 4 bases and J lost 5 bases. CDR3 sequence: CASSGRTGGVTGELFF. In nucleotides, the CDR3 is TGTGCCAGCAGCGGAAGGACAGGGGGCGTAACCGGGGAGCTGTTTTTT. Full variable domain (outside the CDR3, taken from reference TRBV5-4 and TRBJ2-2): ETGVTQSPTHLIKTRGQQVTLRCSSQSGHNTVSWYQQALGQGPQFIFQYYREEENGRGNFPPRFSGLQFPNYSSELNVNALELDDSALYLCASSGRTGGVTGELFFGEGSRLTVL.